These 27 T cell receptor beta chains came from one sample sequenced in a study of OX40 agonist ivuxolimab in advanced cancers. The protocol was immunoSEQ multiplex PCR, while the TCRdb copy is restricted to in-frame clones and leaves out a portion. The sample holds about 43,000 clones, 85% to 95% seen once. This material consisted of CD4+ or CD8+ T cells sorted from blood, taken in a trial of the OX40 agonist ivuxolimab. The origin of the receptors is an adult with an advanced solid tumor such as melanoma, head and neck, liver or kidney cancer.

The chain carries TRBV15 and TRBJ1-1, with D possibly TRBD1 on 5 matching bases. Germline CDR1 reads LNHNV; CDR2 reads YYDKDF (reference sequence). V was pared by 0 bases and J by 4 bases, with 9 bases between. This CDR3 is 14 amino acids long. CDR3 DNA: TGTGCCACCAGCAGAGAACCCAGGGCCACTGAAGCTTTCTTT. It is translated as CATSREPRATEAFF.

The chain joins TRBV27 to TRBJ2-7; 14 nucleotides line up with TRBD2. Trimming cost V 5 bases and J 5 bases; bases outside gene matches: 8. CDR1 and CDR2 (germline): MNHEY, SMNVEV (reference sequence). The CDR3 is made up of 16 amino acids. CDR3 in DNA: TGTGCCAGCAGTCAGGGGACTAGCGGGAGTTATAACGAGCAGTACTTC. It codes for CASSQGTSGSYNEQYF.

The chain uses TRBV28 and TRBJ1-5; D is unclear. Trimming took 11 bases from V and 0 from J, leaving 11 bases between them. Per germline, CDR1 MDHEN and CDR2 SYDVKM. The CDR3 runs 13 residues. The CDR3 DNA reads TGTGCCTTGGCCAGGTATAGCAATCAGCCCCAGCATTTT. This gives the protein CALARYSNQPQHF.

The chain recombines TRBV6-5 with TRBJ1-2; the match to TRBD1 covers 7 bases. J lost 4 bases, V lost 4 bases, and 3 bases had no gene match. CDR1 is MNHEY and CDR2 is SVGAGI in the germline V gene. The CDR3 has 13 amino acids. CDR3 bases: TGTGCCAGCAGTTCCCCAGGGGGCTATGGCTACACCTTC. It specifies CASSSPGGYGYTF.

This clone has a handful of counts. The chain combines TRBV20-1 with TRBJ2-1, with D uncertain. Trimming took 3 bases from V and 4 from J, leaving 1 base between them. In germline, CDR1 is DFQATT, CDR2 SNEGSKA (reference sequence). The CDR3 is made up of 10 amino acids. This CDR3 is CSARYNEQFF. As DNA, the CDR3 is TGCAGTGCTAGGTACAATGAGCAGTTCTTC.

This sequence joins TRBV9 and TRBJ1-1; 9 bases fit TRBD1. This CDR3 contains 17 residues. The ends lost 3 bases at V and 1 base at J; junction bases unmatched: 10. Germline loops: CDR1 SGDLS, CDR2 YYNGEE. This CDR3 is CASSGQGGPFWNTEAFF. In DNA form, the CDR3 reads TGTGCCAGCAGCGGACAGGGGGGGCCGTTTTGGAACACTGAAGCTTTCTTT.

The gene calls are TRBV19 and TRBJ2-7; no definite D call. V was shortened by 0 bases and J by 3 bases, with 9 bases between the two germline ends. The CDR3 runs to 14 residues. Germline CDR1 is LNHDA and CDR2 is SQIVND (reference sequence). The CDR3 bases are TGTGCCAGTAGTATAGATCTAGGAGACTACGAGCAGTACTTC. The encoded protein is CASSIDLGDYEQYF. Together with reference TRBV19 and TRBJ2-7, the CDR3 gives the full variable domain: DGGITQSPKYLFRKEGQNVTLSCEQNLNHDAMYWYRQDPGQGLRLIYYSQIVNDFQKGDIAEGYSVSREKKESFPLTVTSAQKNPTAFYLCASSIDLGDYEQYFGPGTRLTVT.

The V and J genes are TRBV7-8 and TRBJ2-7; D is unresolved. This CDR3 spans 12 amino acids. The V and J ends lost 3 bases and 5 bases respectively, with 8 bases between them. Germline CDR1 reads SGHVS; CDR2 reads FQNEAQ. The CDR3 sequence is CASSFYGNEQYF. Written as DNA, the CDR3 is TGTGCCAGCAGCTTTTATGGAAACGAGCAGTACTTC.

The rearrangement links TRBV14 to TRBJ1-1; D remains unclear. Germline V gene sequence: CDR1 SGHDN, CDR2 FVKESK. The V gene lost 4 bases and the J gene lost 3 bases, with 9 bases spanning the gap. The CDR3 loop spans 13 amino acids. CDR3 region: CASSLLTYTEAFF. The CDR3 DNA is TGTGCCAGCAGCCTCCTGACGTACACTGAAGCTTTCTTT.

V gene TRBV6-5 combines with J gene TRBJ1-2; D is ambiguous. This CDR3 has 14 amino acids. Germline V gene lookup returns CDR1 MNHEY and CDR2 SVGAGI. Between the trimmed V and J ends, which lost 6 bases and 5 bases, there was a span of 16 bases. CDR3 in amino acids: CASSVAHGRYGYTF. The CDR3 region has the DNA TGTGCCAGCAGCGTGGCCCATGGCCGGTATGGCTACACCTTC.

A word on this clone: Likely a read error: the CDR3 ends without its conserved phenylalanine or tryptophan. This chain uses TRBV27 with TRBJ1-1, with a tentative D call TRBD1 (6 bases). This CDR3 contains 17 residues. V dropped 6 bases and J dropped 3 bases, with 23 bases sitting between them. The germline gives CDR1 MNHEY, CDR2 SMNVEV (reference sequence). The CDR3 spells CASSRTIGTSWDTEAFV. CDR3 coding DNA: TGTGCCAGCAGCCGAACCATAGGGACATCCTGGGACACTGAAGCTTTCGTT.

The rearrangement uses TRBV11-3 and TRBJ1-3; D call uncertain. This CDR3 is 14 amino acids long. Germline values: CDR1 SGHNT, CDR2 YENEEA. The germline V and J ends were trimmed by 3 bases and 0 bases, with 6 bases remaining between them. CDR3 sequence (DNA): TGTGCCAGCAGCTTGGGGAGCTCTGGAAACACCATATATTTT. Residues: CASSLGSSGNTIYF.

The chain has TRBV19 and TRBJ2-7; the match to TRBD1 covers 10 bases. The CDR3 length is 15 residues. J gave up 3 bases and V 3 bases, and 5 bases lay outside the gene matches. CDR1 and CDR2 (germline): LNHDA, SQIVND (reference sequence). The CDR3 DNA sequence: TGTGCCAGTAGTATCGGACAGGGGGTCGGCTACGAGCAGTACTTC. Translated, it gives CASSIGQGVGYEQYF.

The chain uses TRBV4-1 and TRBJ2-7; weak D call: TRBD2 (7 bases). V was trimmed by 0 bases and J by 1 base, leaving 13 bases between them. The CDR3 sequence is 16 residues long. The germline gives CDR1 MGHRA, CDR2 YSYEKL. CDR3 coding DNA: TGCGCCAGCAGCCAAGATCAGAGGGGGGGGTCCTACGAGCAGTACTTC. This gives the protein CASSQDQRGGSYEQYF.

The rearrangement joins TRBV6-6 to TRBJ2-5; 14 bases match TRBD2. The CDR3 length is 16 residues. Germline lookup yields CDR1 MNHNY and CDR2 SVGAGI (reference sequence). Trimming at V came to 5 bases and at J to 3 bases, leaving 5 bases not matched to a gene. CDR3 in amino acids: CASSLPGLAGEETQYF. DNA of the CDR3: TGTGCCAGCAGTCTACCGGGACTAGCGGGAGAAGAGACCCAGTACTTC.

The V call is TRBV27, the J call TRBJ2-7; 10 bases line up with TRBD2. The CDR3 has 15 amino acids. Germline V gene sequence: CDR1 MNHEY, CDR2 SMNVEV (reference sequence). V lost 1 base, J lost 2 bases, and 2 bases stayed unmatched. CDR3 region: CASSLLLAGTYEQYF. As DNA, the CDR3 is TGTGCCAGCAGTTTATTACTAGCGGGAACCTACGAGCAGTACTTC.

The V call is TRBV6-1, the J call TRBJ2-1; D unclear. Germline CDR1 reads MNHNS; CDR2 reads SASEGT. The CDR3 is made up of 15 amino acids. V lost 0 bases, J lost 5 bases, and 11 bases lay in between. In DNA, the CDR3 is TGTGCCAGCAGTGAAGCGCGAGTTTATCACAATGAGCAGTTCTTC. Its translation is CASSEARVYHNEQFF.

V and J are TRBV30 and TRBJ2-3; the match to TRBD2 covers 9 bases. V was clipped by 0 bases and J by 5 bases; unmatched bases: 9. The CDR3 sequence is 16 residues long. CDR1 is GTSNPN, CDR2 SVGIG, per germline (reference sequence). This chain's CDR3 is CAWSVGLAGSLDTQYF. The CDR3 DNA follows: TGTGCCTGGAGTGTAGGGCTAGCGGGATCGTTAGATACGCAGTATTTT.

This clone has only one observation. The chain's CDR3 is CASSFGTGAYEQYF. CDR3 DNA sequence: TGTGCCAGCAGCTTCGGGACAGGGGCTTACGAGCAGTACTTC. The chain has TRBV7-9 and TRBJ2-7; TRBD1 agrees at 10 bases. Germline-derived CDR1 and CDR2 are SEHNR and FQNEAQ (reference sequence). Unmatched junction bases numbered 3, after V lost 3 bases and J lost 4 bases. This CDR3 has 14 amino acids.

The chain carries TRBV4-3 and TRBJ2-7; D ambiguous. CDR1 LGHNA and CDR2 YSLEER come from the germline V gene. The CDR3 length is 14 residues. V lost 1 base, J lost 2 bases, and 9 bases lay in between. CDR3 loop: CASSQVRSAYEQYF. The CDR3 DNA follows: TGCGCCAGCAGCCAAGTCCGGTCGGCCTACGAGCAGTACTTC.

The chain carries TRBV19 and TRBJ2-1, with D tentatively TRBD1 or TRBD2 (5 bases each). Germline V CDR1 and CDR2: LNHDA, SQIVND (reference sequence). This CDR3 contains 17 residues. Between the trimmed V and J ends, which lost 5 bases and 5 bases, there was a span of 22 bases. The CDR3 loop is CASSPLLGVKRDNEQFF. CDR3 in DNA: TGTGCCAGTAGTCCTCTCCTGGGGGTCAAAAGGGACAATGAGCAGTTCTTC.

V gene TRBV7-2 combines with J gene TRBJ2-7; 7 bases line up with TRBD1. Germline CDR1 is SGHTA and CDR2 is FQGNSA. CDR3 length: 15 amino acids. The V segment lost 5 bases and the J segment 3 bases; nucleotides outside the gene matches: 10. The CDR3 DNA is TGTGCCAGCAGCGCTTTCGGACAGGCCCTCTACGAGCAGTACTTC. Encoded protein: CASSAFGQALYEQYF.

V usage is TRBV27 and J usage is TRBJ1-2; D perhaps matches TRBD1 (5 bases). Trimming took 6 bases from V and 4 from J, leaving 9 bases between them. The CDR3 is 12 residues long. Per the germline V gene, CDR1 is MNHEY and CDR2 is SMNVEV (reference sequence). The CDR3 loop reads CASRGVSYGYTF. As DNA, the CDR3 is TGTGCCAGCAGGGGGGTCTCCTATGGCTACACCTTC.

This chain links TRBV7-9 with TRBJ1-1, with D uncertain. CDR1 and CDR2 (germline): SEHNR, FQNEAQ (reference sequence). This CDR3 has 13 amino acids. Trimming stripped 5 bases from V and 5 bases from J, with 12 bases between. The CDR3, as DNA: TGTGCCAGCAGCGAGACCCGGGGAACTGAAGCTTTCTTT. Residues: CASSETRGTEAFF. Together with reference TRBV7-9 and TRBJ1-1, the CDR3 gives the full variable domain: DTGVSQNPRHKITKRGQNVTFRCDPISEHNRLYWYRQTLGQGPEFLTYFQNEAQLEKSRLLSDRFSAERPKGSFSTLEIQRTEQGDSAMYLCASSETRGTEAFFGQGTRLTVV.

The J gene is TRBJ1-1, the V gene TRBV27; D not certain. The CDR3 has 11 residues. V was trimmed by 6 bases and J by 4 bases, leaving 6 bases between them. Looked up from germline, CDR1 is MNHEY and CDR2 is SMNVEV (reference sequence). Here the CDR3 reads CASSSSTEAFF. The DNA for the CDR3 is TGTGCCAGCAGCAGTAGCACTGAAGCTTTCTTT.

The chain has TRBV19 and TRBJ2-7; TRBD1 matches 9 bases. V gave up 1 base and J gave up 4 bases; unmatched junction bases: 8. CDR1 and CDR2 (germline): LNHDA, SQIVND (reference sequence). The CDR3 is 16 amino acids. The CDR3 spells CASSIGLGQGSYEQYF. For the CDR3, the DNA is TGTGCCAGTAGTATAGGGCTAGGACAGGGGTCTTACGAGCAGTACTTC.

This clone was detected a few times. The chain is built from TRBV14 and TRBJ2-7, with a tentative D call TRBD2 (5 bases). V was shortened by 4 bases and J by 3 bases, with 10 bases between the two germline ends. The CDR3 contains 13 residues. The V gene's germline CDR1 is SGHDN and CDR2 FVKESK. CDR3 protein: CASSRFSGYEQYF. The CDR3 coding sequence is TGTGCCAGCAGCCGATTCAGCGGCTACGAGCAGTACTTC.